The rows below give T cell receptor beta chains drawn from one sample of a study of CD8 T cells in ankylosing spondylitis. TCRdb redid the calling of the 5' RACE reads with MiXCR, one entry per CDR3 protein. Here the sample spans around 490,000 distinct CDR3 sequences, under 5.5% being singletons. Sequenced sample: blood, either unsorted or a sorted T cell fraction (not recorded which). Receptor source: a male donor with ankylosing spondylitis. The CDR3 runs from the conserved cysteine through the conserved F or W. A D gene is named only where the DNA matches it firmly. The listing skips clone size in some rows; elsewhere it reads once, few, many or a size class.

clone size	V gene	D gene	J gene	CDR3 protein	CDR3 DNA
many	TRBV29-1	NA	TRBJ2-7	CSVEDRTYEQYF	TGCAGCGTTGAAGATAGAACCTACGAGCAGTACTTC
NA	TRBV5-1	TRBD2	TRBJ2-1	CASVGLRDEQFF	TGCGCCAGCGTGGGACTAAGGGATGAGCAGTTCTTC
many	TRBV27	NA	TRBJ2-7	CASRTGDSYEQYF	TGTGCCAGCAGGACTGGGGACTCCTACGAGCAGTACTTC
many	TRBV6-5	NA	TRBJ1-1	CASSRTGNFFF	TGTGCCAGCAGTCGCACAGGGAATTTTTTCTTT
many	TRBV6-2/TRBV6-3	NA	TRBJ1-1	CASSLTLLYGRPTEAFF	TGTGCCAGCAGTTTAACGCTGTTGTACGGACGCCCTACTGAAGCTTTCTTT
NA	TRBV20-1	NA	TRBJ1-2	CSARGAGYTF	TGCAGTGCTAGGGGGGCTGGCTACACCTTC
many	TRBV25-1	NA	TRBJ2-5	CASGNPRRETQYF	TGTGCCAGCGGAAATCCACGACGAGAGACCCAGTACTTC
many	TRBV28	TRBD1	TRBJ1-2	CASSRTGIIYGYTF	TGTGCCAGCAGTCGGACAGGGATCATCTATGGCTACACCTTC
many	TRBV29-1	NA	TRBJ2-3	CSVDYIQVTDTQYF	TGCAGCGTTGATTACATCCAGGTCACAGATACGCAGTATTTT
NA	TRBV19	NA	TRBJ1-1	CASRINGIQVVPEAFF	TGTGCCAGTAGAATCAACGGGATACAGGTGGTACCTGAAGCTTTCTTT
few	TRBV11-2	NA	TRBJ2-1	CASSGLTPSTFNEQFF	TGTGCCAGCAGCGGCCTGACTCCCAGCACCTTCAATGAGCAGTTCTTC
many	TRBV20-1	TRBD2	TRBJ2-1	CSAPRGGSYNEQFF	TGCAGTGCTCCGCGGGGGGGGAGCTACAATGAGCAGTTCTTC
few	TRBV7-7	NA	TRBJ2-1	CASSLADNPYNEQFF	TGTGCTAGCAGCTTAGCAGATAACCCCTACAATGAGCAGTTCTTC
many	TRBV5-1	NA	TRBJ2-1	CASSLDSLGYNEQFF	TGCGCCAGCAGCTTGGACAGTTTGGGCTACAATGAGCAGTTCTTC
many	TRBV5-5	TRBD2	TRBJ2-1	CASGRGGATYNEQFF	TGTGCCAGCGGTCGCGGGGGGGCCACTTACAATGAGCAGTTCTTC
many	TRBV6-5	NA	TRBJ2-1	CASSYSNYHEQFF	TGTGCCAGCAGTTACTCGAATTATCATGAGCAGTTCTTC
many	TRBV7-9	TRBD2	TRBJ2-1	CASSLASGGPRNEQFF	TGTGCCAGCAGCTTAGCTAGCGGGGGGCCCCGAAATGAGCAGTTCTTC
many	TRBV20-1	TRBD1	TRBJ1-2	CSAVRDRGHNGYTF	TGCAGTGCAGTCCGGGACAGGGGGCATAATGGCTACACCTTC
many	TRBV7-2	NA	TRBJ1-5	CASSPREHSNQPQHF	TGTGCCAGCAGCCCCCGGGAGCATAGCAATCAGCCCCAGCATTTT
many	TRBV5-1	NA	TRBJ1-5	CASSLTPNSNQPQHF	TGCGCCAGCAGCCTAACCCCGAATAGCAATCAGCCCCAGCATTTT
many	TRBV7-2	NA	TRBJ1-5	CASSITAGERPQHF	TGTGCCAGCAGCATAACTGCCGGAGAGAGGCCCCAGCATTTT
few	TRBV4-1	TRBD1	TRBJ2-1	CASSQTGTVSYNEQFF	TGCGCCAGCAGCCAGACAGGGACGGTTTCCTACAATGAGCAGTTCTTC
many	TRBV29-1	NA	TRBJ2-2	CSVYWGSGELFF	TGCAGCGTTTATTGGGGTAGCGGGGAGCTGTTTTTT
few	TRBV4-3	NA	TRBJ1-1	CASSQEVARGSNTEAFF	TGCGCCAGCAGCCAAGAAGTTGCCCGGGGGTCGAACACTGAAGCTTTCTTT
many	TRBV5-1	NA	TRBJ1-6	CASREGLDSPLHF	TGCGCCAGCAGAGAGGGGTTGGATTCACCCCTCCACTTT
NA	TRBV5-5	NA	TRBJ2-7	CASSPGLHCEQYF	TGTGCCAGCAGCCCCGGACTCCACTGCGAGCAGTACTTC
many	TRBV27	TRBD1	TRBJ1-5	CASSSYLGTGNQPQHF	TGTGCCAGCAGTTCATACCTGGGGACAGGGAATCAGCCCCAGCATTTT
many	TRBV13	TRBD2	TRBJ2-7	CASSRGLAGYEQYF	TGTGCCAGCAGCCGAGGACTAGCAGGCTACGAGCAGTACTTC
many	TRBV12-3/TRBV12-4	NA	TRBJ1-1	CAIATGNTEAFF	TGTGCCATCGCGACAGGAAACACTGAAGCTTTCTTT
many	TRBV4-3	NA	TRBJ1-1	CASSRRMNTEAFF	TGCGCCAGCAGCCGTCGGATGAACACTGAAGCTTTCTTT
many	TRBV20-1	TRBD2	TRBJ2-1	CSARERLAGPNEQFF	TGCAGTGCTAGAGAAAGACTAGCGGGCCCCAATGAGCAGTTCTTC
many	TRBV7-2	NA	TRBJ1-1	CASSLIEGQAFF	TGTGCCAGCAGCTTAATAGAGGGGCAAGCTTTCTTT
few	TRBV20-1	NA	TRBJ2-5	CSASGGTETQYF	TGCAGTGCTAGCGGGGGAACTGAGACCCAGTACTTC
many	TRBV29-1	NA	TRBJ1-1	CSALVSTEAFF	TGCAGCGCCCTCGTTTCTACTGAAGCTTTCTTT
NA	TRBV28	TRBD1	TRBJ2-2	CASRVLAGGNTGELFF	TGTGCCAGCAGGGTGCTTGCAGGGGGCAACACCGGGGAGCTGTTTTTT
many	TRBV9	NA	TRBJ2-3	CASSPRQASTDTQYF	TGTGCCAGCAGCCCTCGACAGGCTAGCACAGATACGCAGTATTTT
many	TRBV24-1	TRBD2	TRBJ2-1	CATSDRREGSYNEQFF	TGTGCCACCAGTGATCGGCGGGAGGGTAGCTACAATGAGCAGTTCTTC
few	TRBV18	NA	TRBJ2-3	CASSPPAKPTDTQYF	TGTGCCAGCTCACCACCGGCCAAGCCGACAGATACGCAGTATTTT
many	TRBV25-1	NA	TRBJ2-3	CASSESTVTDTQYF	TGTGCCAGCAGTGAATCCACAGTAACAGATACGCAGTATTTT
many	TRBV29-1	TRBD2	TRBJ2-1	CSVEWGGLAGDRVQFF	TGCAGCGTTGAATGGGGGGGACTAGCGGGAGATAGGGTGCAGTTCTTC
many	TRBV5-1	NA	TRBJ1-2	CASSLDRLGYTF	TGCGCCAGCAGCTTGGATCGGCTAGGCTACACCTTC
many	TRBV28	NA	TRBJ2-3	CASSFVAGTDTQYF	TGTGCCAGCAGTTTCGTCGCCGGCACAGATACGCAGTATTTT
many	TRBV5-1	TRBD1	TRBJ1-2	CASSLFGQGDGYTF	TGCGCCAGCAGCTTGTTCGGACAGGGTGATGGCTACACCTTC
many	TRBV24-1	NA	TRBJ2-1	CATSDPRAKSYNEQFF	TGTGCCACCAGTGATCCTCGGGCGAAATCCTACAATGAGCAGTTCTTC
NA	TRBV20-1	TRBD2	TRBJ2-7	CSARDVAGEQYF	TGCAGTGCTAGAGATGTAGCGGGCGAGCAGTACTTC
many	TRBV24-1	NA	TRBJ2-1	CATRGGVGSYNEQFF	TGTGCCACCAGAGGTGGGGTCGGGTCCTACAATGAGCAGTTCTTC
many	TRBV10-3	TRBD1	TRBJ2-5	CAIKDRGPQETQYF	TGTGCCATCAAGGACAGGGGGCCGCAAGAGACCCAGTACTTC
few	TRBV9	NA	TRBJ2-1	CASSGGTFNEQFF	TGTGCCAGCAGCGGCGGGACTTTCAATGAGCAGTTCTTC
many	TRBV12-3/TRBV12-4	NA	TRBJ1-5	CASSSRLGPQHF	TGTGCCAGCAGTTCCCGCCTCGGGCCCCAGCATTTT
many	TRBV7-9	TRBD1	TRBJ2-1	CASSPRTGRTTYNEQFF	TGTGCCAGCAGCCCACGGACAGGACGGACCACCTACAATGAGCAGTTCTTC
many	TRBV28	NA	TRBJ1-1	CASSFPLGEAFF	TGTGCCAGCAGTTTCCCCCTGGGGGAAGCTTTCTTT
many	TRBV12-3/TRBV12-4	TRBD1	TRBJ1-1	CASSGTANTEAFF	TGTGCCAGCAGCGGGACAGCGAACACTGAAGCTTTCTTT
many	TRBV20-1	TRBD1	TRBJ2-2	CSARGTGNTGELFF	TGCAGTGCTAGAGGGACAGGGAACACCGGGGAGCTGTTTTTT
many	TRBV5-1	NA	TRBJ1-2	CASSLEGLNYGYTF	TGCGCCAGCAGCTTGGAGGGCCTTAACTATGGCTACACCTTC
many	TRBV7-9	NA	TRBJ2-2	CASSLTRLTELSGELFF	TGTGCCAGCAGCTTAACACGGCTGACCGAACTTTCCGGGGAGCTGTTTTTT
many	TRBV7-3	TRBD1	TRBJ2-3	CASSPQGSTDTQYF	TGTGCCAGCAGCCCACAGGGGAGCACAGATACGCAGTATTTT
many	TRBV20-1	NA	TRBJ2-7	CSARNTGLQRGLEQYF	TGCAGTGCTAGAAATACGGGACTTCAAAGGGGACTCGAGCAGTACTTC